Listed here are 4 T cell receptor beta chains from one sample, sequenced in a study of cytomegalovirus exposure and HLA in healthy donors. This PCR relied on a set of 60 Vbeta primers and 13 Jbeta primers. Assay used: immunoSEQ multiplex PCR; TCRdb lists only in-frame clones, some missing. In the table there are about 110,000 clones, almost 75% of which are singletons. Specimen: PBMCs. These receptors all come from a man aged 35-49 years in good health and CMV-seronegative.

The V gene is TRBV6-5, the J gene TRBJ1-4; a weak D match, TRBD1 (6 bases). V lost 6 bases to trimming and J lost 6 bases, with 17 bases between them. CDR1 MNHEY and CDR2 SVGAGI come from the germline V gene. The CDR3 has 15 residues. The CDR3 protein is CASSLSRGGHEKLFF. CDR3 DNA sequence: TGTGCCAGCAGCCTCTCCCGCGGGGGGCATGAAAAACTGTTTTTT.

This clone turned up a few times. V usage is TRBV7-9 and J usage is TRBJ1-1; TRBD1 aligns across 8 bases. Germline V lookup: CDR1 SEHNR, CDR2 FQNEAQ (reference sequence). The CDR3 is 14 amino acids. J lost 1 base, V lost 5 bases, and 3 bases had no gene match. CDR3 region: CASSVTGGNTEAFF. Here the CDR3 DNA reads TGTGCCAGCAGCGTTACAGGGGGGAACACTGAAGCTTTCTTT.

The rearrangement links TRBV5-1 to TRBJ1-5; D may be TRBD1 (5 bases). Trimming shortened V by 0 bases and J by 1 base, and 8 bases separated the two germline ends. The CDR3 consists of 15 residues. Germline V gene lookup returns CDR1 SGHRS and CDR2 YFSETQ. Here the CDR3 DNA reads TGCGCCAGCAGCTTGGGGGGCCGGAGCAATCAGCCCCAGCATTTT. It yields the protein CASSLGGRSNQPQHF. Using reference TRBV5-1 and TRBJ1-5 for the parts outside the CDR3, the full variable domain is KAGVTQTPRYLIKTRGQQVTLSCSPISGHRSVSWYQQTPGQGLQFLFEYFSETQRNKGNFPGRFSGRQFSNSRSEMNVSTLELGDSALYLCASSLGGRSNQPQHFGDGTRLSIL.

This chain's CDR3 is CASSSQGRGTEAFF. The CDR3 DNA follows: TGTGCCAGCAGCTCCCAGGGGAGGGGAACTGAAGCTTTCTTT. The chain has TRBV7-3 and TRBJ1-1, with a weak D call TRBD1 (6 bases). This CDR3 comprises 14 residues. Germline-derived CDR1 and CDR2 are SGHTA and FQGTGA. Trimming cost V 4 bases and J 5 bases, with 14 bases left between them.